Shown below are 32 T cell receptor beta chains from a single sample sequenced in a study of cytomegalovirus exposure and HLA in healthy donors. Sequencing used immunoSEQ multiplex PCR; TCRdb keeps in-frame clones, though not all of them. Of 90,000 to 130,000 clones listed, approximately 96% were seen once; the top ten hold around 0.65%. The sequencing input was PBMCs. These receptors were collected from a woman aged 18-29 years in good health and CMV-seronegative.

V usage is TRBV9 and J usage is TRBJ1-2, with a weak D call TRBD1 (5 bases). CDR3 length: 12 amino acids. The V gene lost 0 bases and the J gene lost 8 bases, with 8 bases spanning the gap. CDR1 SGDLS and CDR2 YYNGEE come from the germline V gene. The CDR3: CASSVGGLGYTF. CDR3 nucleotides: TGTGCCAGCAGCGTAGGGGGCCTGGGCTACACCTTC.

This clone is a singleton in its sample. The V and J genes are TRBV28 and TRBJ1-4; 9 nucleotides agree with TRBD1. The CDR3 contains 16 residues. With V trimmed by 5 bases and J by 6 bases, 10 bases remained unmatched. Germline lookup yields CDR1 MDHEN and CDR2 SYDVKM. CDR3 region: CASSGQGPSLDEKLFF. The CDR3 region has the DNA TGTGCCAGCAGTGGACAGGGGCCTTCCCTAGATGAAAAACTGTTTTTT.

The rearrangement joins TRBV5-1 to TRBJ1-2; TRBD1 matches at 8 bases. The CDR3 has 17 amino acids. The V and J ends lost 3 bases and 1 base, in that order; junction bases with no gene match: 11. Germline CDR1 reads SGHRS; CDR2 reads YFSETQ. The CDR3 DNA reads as TGCGCCAGCAGCTCGGGATCCGGGACAGGCCTTAACTATGGCTACACCTTC. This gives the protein CASSSGSGTGLNYGYTF. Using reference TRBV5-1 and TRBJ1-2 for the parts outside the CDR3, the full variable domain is KAGVTQTPRYLIKTRGQQVTLSCSPISGHRSVSWYQQTPGQGLQFLFEYFSETQRNKGNFPGRFSGRQFSNSRSEMNVSTLELGDSALYLCASSSGSGTGLNYGYTFGSGTRLTVV.

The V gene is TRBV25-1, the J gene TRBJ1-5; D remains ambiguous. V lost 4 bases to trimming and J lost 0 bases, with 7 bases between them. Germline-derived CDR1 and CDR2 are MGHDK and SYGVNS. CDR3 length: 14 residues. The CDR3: CASSGQISNQPQHF. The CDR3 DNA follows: TGTGCCAGCAGTGGCCAGATTAGCAATCAGCCCCAGCATTTT.

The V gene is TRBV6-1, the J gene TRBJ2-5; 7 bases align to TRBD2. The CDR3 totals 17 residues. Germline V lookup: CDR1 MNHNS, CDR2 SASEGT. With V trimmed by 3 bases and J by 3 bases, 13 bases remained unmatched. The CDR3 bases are TGTGCCAGCAGTGAGGGTTGGGGGGGTTCGACGAAAGAGACCCAGTACTTC. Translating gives CASSEGWGGSTKETQYF.

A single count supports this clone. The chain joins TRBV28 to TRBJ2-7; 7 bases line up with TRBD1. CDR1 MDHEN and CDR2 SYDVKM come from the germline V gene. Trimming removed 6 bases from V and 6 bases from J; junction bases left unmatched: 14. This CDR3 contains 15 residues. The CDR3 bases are TGTGCCAGCAGAAGACAGGGATCGGGCCTACGCGAGCAGTACTTC. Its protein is CASRRQGSGLREQYF.

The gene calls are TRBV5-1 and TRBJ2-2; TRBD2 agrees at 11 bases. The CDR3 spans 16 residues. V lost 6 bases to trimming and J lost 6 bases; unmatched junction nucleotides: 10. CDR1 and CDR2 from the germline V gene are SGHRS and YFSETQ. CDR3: CASTLGLAGGAGELFF. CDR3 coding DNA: TGCGCCAGCACCCTGGGGCTAGCGGGGGGCGCCGGGGAGCTGTTTTTT.

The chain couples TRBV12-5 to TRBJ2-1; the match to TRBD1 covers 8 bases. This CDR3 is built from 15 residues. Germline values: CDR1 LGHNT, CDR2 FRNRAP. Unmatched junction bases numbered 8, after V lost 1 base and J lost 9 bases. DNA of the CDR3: TGTGCTAGTGGTTTGGGGCAGGGGGCCTCAGGTGAGCAGTTCTTC. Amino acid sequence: CASGLGQGASGEQFF.

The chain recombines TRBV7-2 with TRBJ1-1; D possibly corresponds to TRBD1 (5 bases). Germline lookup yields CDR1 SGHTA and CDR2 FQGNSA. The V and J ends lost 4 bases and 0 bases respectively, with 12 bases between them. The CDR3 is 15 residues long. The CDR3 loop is CASSWGVKMNTEAFF. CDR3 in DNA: TGTGCCAGCAGCTGGGGCGTCAAGATGAACACTGAAGCTTTCTTT. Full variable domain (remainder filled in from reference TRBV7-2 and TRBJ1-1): GAGVSQSPSNKVTEKGKDVELRCDPISGHTALYWYRQSLGQGLEFLIYFQGNSAPDKSGLPSDRFSAERTGGSVSTLTIQRTQQEDSAVYLCASSWGVKMNTEAFFGQGTRLTVV.

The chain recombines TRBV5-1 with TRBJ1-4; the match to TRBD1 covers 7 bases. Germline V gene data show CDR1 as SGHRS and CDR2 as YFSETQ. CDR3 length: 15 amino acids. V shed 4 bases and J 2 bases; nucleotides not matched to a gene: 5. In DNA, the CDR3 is TGCGCCAGCAGCCTACGACAGGGCACTAATGAAAAACTGTTTTTT. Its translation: CASSLRQGTNEKLFF.

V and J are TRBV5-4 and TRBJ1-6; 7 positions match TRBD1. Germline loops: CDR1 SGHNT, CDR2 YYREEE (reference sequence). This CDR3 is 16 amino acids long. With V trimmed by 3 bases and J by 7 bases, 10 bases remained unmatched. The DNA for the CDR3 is TGTGCCAGCAGCTCCCACGGGACAGATCGAAATTCACCCCTCCACTTT. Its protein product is CASSSHGTDRNSPLHF.

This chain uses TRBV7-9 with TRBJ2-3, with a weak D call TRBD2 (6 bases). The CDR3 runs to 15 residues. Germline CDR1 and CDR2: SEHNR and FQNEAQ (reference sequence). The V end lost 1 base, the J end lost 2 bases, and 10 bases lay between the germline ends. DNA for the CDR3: TGTGCCAGCAGCTTAGTGGGACTCACCACAGATACGCAGTATTTT. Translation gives CASSLVGLTTDTQYF.

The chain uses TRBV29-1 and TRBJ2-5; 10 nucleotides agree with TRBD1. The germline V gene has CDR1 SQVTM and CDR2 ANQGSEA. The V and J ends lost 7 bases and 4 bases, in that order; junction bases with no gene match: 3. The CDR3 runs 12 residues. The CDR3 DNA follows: TGCAGCGAGGGACAGGGGAGAGAGACCCAGTACTTC. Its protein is CSEGQGRETQYF.

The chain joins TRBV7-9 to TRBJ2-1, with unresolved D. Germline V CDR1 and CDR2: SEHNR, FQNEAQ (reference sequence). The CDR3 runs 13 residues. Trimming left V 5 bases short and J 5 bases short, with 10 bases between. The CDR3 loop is CASSPKTHNEQFF. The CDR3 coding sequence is TGTGCCAGCAGCCCCAAGACACACAATGAGCAGTTCTTC. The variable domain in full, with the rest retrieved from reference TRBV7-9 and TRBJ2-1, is DTGVSQNPRHKITKRGQNVTFRCDPISEHNRLYWYRQTLGQGPEFLTYFQNEAQLEKSRLLSDRFSAERPKGSFSTLEIQRTEQGDSAMYLCASSPKTHNEQFFGPGTRLTVL.

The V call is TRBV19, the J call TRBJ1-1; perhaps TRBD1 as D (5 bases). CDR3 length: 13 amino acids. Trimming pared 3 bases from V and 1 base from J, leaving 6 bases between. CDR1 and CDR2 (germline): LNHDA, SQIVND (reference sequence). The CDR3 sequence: CASSIQGNTEAFF. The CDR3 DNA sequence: TGTGCCAGTAGTATCCAGGGGAACACTGAAGCTTTCTTT. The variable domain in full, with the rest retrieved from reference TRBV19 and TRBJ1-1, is DGGITQSPKYLFRKEGQNVTLSCEQNLNHDAMYWYRQDPGQGLRLIYYSQIVNDFQKGDIAEGYSVSREKKESFPLTVTSAQKNPTAFYLCASSIQGNTEAFFGQGTRLTVV.

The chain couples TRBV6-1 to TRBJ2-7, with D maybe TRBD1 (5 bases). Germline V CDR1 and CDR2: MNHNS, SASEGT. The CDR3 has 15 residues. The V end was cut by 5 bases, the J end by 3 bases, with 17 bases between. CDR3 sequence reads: CASSRDSLSLYEQYF. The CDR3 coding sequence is TGTGCCAGCAGTCGAGACAGCCTAAGCCTCTACGAGCAGTACTTC.

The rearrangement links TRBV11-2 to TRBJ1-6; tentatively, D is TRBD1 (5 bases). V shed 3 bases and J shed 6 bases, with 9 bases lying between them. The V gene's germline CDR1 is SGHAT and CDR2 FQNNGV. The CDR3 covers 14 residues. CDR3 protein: CASSLEGFNSPLHF. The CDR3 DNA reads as TGTGCCAGCAGCTTGGAGGGGTTTAATTCACCCCTCCACTTT. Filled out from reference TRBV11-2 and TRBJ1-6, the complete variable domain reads EAGVAQSPRYKIIEKRQSVAFWCNPISGHATLYWYQQILGQGPKLLIQFQNNGVVDDSQLPKDRFSAERLKGVDSTLKIQPAKLEDSAVYLCASSLEGFNSPLHFGNGTRLTVT.

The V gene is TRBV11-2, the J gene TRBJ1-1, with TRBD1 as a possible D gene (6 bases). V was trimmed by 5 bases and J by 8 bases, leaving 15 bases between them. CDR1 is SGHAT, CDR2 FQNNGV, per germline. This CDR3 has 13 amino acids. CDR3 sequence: CASSEGGGTEAFF. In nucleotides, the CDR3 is TGTGCCAGCAGCGAGGGGGGGGGAACAGAAGCTTTCTTT.

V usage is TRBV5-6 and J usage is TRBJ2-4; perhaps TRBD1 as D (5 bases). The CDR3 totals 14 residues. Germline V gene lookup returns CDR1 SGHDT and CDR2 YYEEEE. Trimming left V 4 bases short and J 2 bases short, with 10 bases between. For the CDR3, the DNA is TGTGCCAGCAGCCACAGGTGGTCCAAAAACATTCAGTACTTC. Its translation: CASSHRWSKNIQYF.

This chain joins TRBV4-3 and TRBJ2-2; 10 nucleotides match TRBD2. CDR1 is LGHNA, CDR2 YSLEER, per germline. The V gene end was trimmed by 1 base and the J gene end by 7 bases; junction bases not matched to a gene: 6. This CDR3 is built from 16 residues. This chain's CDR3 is CASSQVAGGLGGELFF. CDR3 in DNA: TGCGCCAGCAGCCAAGTAGCGGGGGGTCTTGGCGGGGAGCTGTTTTTT.

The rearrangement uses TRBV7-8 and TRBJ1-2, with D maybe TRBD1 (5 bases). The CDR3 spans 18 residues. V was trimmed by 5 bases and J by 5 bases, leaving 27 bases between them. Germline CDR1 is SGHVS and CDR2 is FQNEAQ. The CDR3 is CASSLQDEGRVHLYGYTF. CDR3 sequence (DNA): TGTGCCAGCAGCCTTCAAGATGAGGGGAGGGTCCATCTTTATGGCTACACCTTC. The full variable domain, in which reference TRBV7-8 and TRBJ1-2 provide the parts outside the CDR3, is GAGVSQSPRYKVAKRGQDVALRCDPISGHVSLFWYQQALGQGPEFLTYFQNEAQLDKSGLPSDRFFAERPEGSVSTLKIQRTQQEDSAVYLCASSLQDEGRVHLYGYTFGSGTRLTVV.

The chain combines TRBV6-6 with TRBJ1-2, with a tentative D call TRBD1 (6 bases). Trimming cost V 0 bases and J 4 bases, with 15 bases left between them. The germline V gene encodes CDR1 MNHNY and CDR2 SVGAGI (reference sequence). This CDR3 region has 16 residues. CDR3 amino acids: CASSYSKAGGPYGYTF. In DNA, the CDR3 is TGTGCCAGCAGTTACTCGAAGGCGGGGGGCCCCTATGGCTACACCTTC.

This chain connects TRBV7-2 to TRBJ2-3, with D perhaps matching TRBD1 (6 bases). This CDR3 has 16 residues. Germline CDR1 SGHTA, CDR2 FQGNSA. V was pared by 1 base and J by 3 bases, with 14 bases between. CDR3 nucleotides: TGTGCCAGCAGCTTAGTTGGTGGGGGCTGGACAGATACGCAGTATTTT. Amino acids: CASSLVGGGWTDTQYF.

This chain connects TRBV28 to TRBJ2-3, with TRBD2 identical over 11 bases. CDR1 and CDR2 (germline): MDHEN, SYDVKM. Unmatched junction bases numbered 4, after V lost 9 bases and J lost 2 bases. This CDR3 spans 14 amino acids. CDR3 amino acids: CASLAGGITDTQYF. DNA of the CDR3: TGTGCCAGTCTAGCGGGGGGTATCACAGATACGCAGTATTTT.

DNA of the CDR3: TGTGCCAGCTCACCATCATCGGGGGTAGGGGAGCAGTTCTTC. It yields the protein CASSPSSGVGEQFF. The chain carries TRBV18 and TRBJ2-1, with D perhaps TRBD2 (6 bases). V dropped 2 bases and J dropped 10 bases, with 15 bases sitting between them. The CDR3 loop spans 14 amino acids. Germline V gene data show CDR1 as KGHSH and CDR2 as LQKENI. The full variable domain, completed using reference TRBV18 and TRBJ2-1, is NAGVMQNPRHLVRRRGQEARLRCSPMKGHSHVYWYRQLPEEGLKFMVYLQKENIIDESGMPKERFSAEFPKEGPSILRIQQVVRGDSAAYFCASSPSSGVGEQFFGPGTRLTVL.

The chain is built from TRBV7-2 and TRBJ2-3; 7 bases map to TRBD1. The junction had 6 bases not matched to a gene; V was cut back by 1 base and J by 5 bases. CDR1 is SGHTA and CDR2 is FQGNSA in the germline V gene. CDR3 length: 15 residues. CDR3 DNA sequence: TGTGCCAGCAGCTTAGATAGGGGGCCGGTAGATACGCAGTATTTT. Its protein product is CASSLDRGPVDTQYF.

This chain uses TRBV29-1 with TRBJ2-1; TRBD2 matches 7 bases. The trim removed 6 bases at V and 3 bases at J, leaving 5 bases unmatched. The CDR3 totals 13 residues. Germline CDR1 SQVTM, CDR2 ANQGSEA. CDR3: CSVQGGNYNEQFF. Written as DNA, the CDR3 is TGCAGCGTCCAGGGAGGGAACTACAATGAGCAGTTCTTC.

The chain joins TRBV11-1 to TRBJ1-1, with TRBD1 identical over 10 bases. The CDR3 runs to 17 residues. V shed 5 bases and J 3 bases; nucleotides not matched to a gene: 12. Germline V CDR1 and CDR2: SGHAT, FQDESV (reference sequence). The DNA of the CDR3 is TGTGCCAGCAGCAAGCCCGGGACAGGGGTCCCTTACACTGAAGCTTTCTTT. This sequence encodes CASSKPGTGVPYTEAFF.

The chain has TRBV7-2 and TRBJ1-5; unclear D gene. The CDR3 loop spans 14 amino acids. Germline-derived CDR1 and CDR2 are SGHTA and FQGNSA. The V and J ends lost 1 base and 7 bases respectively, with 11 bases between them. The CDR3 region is CASSLDGRGQPQHF. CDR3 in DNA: TGTGCCAGCAGCTTAGATGGGCGAGGGCAGCCCCAGCATTTT.

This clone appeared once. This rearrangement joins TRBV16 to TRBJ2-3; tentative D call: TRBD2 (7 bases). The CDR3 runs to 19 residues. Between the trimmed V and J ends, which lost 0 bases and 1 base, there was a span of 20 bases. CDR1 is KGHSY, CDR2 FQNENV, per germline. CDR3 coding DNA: TGTGCCAGCAGCCAATCGAAAGGGGGGGCTCTTGACCGCACAGATACGCAGTATTTT. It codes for CASSQSKGGALDRTDTQYF. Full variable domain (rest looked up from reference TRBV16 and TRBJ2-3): GEEVAQTPKHLVRGEGQKAKLYCAPIKGHSYVFWYQQVLKNEFKFLISFQNENVFDETGMPKERFSAKCLPNSPCSLEIQATKLEDSAVYFCASSQSKGGALDRTDTQYFGPGTRLTVL.

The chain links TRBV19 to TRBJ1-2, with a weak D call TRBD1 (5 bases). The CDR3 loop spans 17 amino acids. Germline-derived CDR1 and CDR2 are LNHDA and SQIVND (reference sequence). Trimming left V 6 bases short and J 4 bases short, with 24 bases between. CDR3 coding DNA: TGTGCCAGTAGATACAAGCCGTCTGCCTGGGGCCTCTATGGCTACACCTTC. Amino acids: CASRYKPSAWGLYGYTF.

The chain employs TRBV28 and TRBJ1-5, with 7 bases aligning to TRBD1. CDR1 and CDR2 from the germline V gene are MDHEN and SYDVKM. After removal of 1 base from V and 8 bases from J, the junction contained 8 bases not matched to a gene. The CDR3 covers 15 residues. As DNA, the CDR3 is TGTGCCAGCAGTTTATCCTACAGGGGTGTGGAGCCCCAGCATTTT. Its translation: CASSLSYRGVEPQHF. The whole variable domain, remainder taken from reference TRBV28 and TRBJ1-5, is DVKVTQSSRYLVKRTGEKVFLECVQDMDHENMFWYRQDPGLGLRLIYFSYDVKMKEKGDIPEGYSVSREKKERFSLILESASTNQTSMYLCASSLSYRGVEPQHFGDGTRLSIL.